This entry is about one TCR beta chain. Its antigen is still unknown. Base qualities are not at hand, and no much larger clone is one base apart. TCRbeta CDR3 regions were amplified from genomic DNA using the immunoSEQ Assay, a bias-controlled multiplex PCR. In the source study's methods: Within the assay, amplification of reference gene primers was used to estimate how many nucleated cells each sample contained. To quantify the absolute abundance of each unique TCRbeta CDR3 rearrangement, sequence reads were collapsed and filtered. Productive Simpson clonality was computed per sample as the square root of Simpson's diversity index over productive rearrangements. TCRdb retrieved this table from immuneACCESS and kept in-frame rearrangements only. Not all clones are present; in checked studies, unresolved V genes account for under half, and no reason is known for the remainder. V and J calls and clone size follow that table, whereas D and trimming were derived from the DNA. In this sample the table shows around 450,000 clones, about 92% of which occur a single time. The top ten clonotypes cover under 0.7% of the sample.

These data originate in a study of blood T cell repertoires in COVID-19 (dated by TCRdb to the early 2020s). With respect to the entire study: Samples covering the acute and convalescent phases of COVID-19 were provided by collaborators in the United States, Italy and Spain. The material from the prospective study consisted of cDNA or gDNA derived from T cells, B-cell-depleted T cells, or PBMCs. The dataset comprised deeply sampled blood TCRbeta repertoires from subjects exposed to, actively infected with, or recovered from COVID-19. The repertoires were made available in a free public database intended to serve as a resource for research on the immune response to SARS-CoV-2. The samples were drawn from the first 160 participants of the ongoing ImmuneRACE study and from under 1,500 subjects provided by 6 global collaborators. A de-identified subject ID, COVID-19 status, age in years and sex were almost always included in the sample metadata. HLA class I and class II types, where available, came from metadata supplied by the sample provider rather than from assay-based typing.

From its cysteine to its phenylalanine, the CDR3 spans 14 amino acids. Only CDR3 DNA is held: 42 bases, read in frame from base 1. As encoded in the germline V gene, CDR1 is SGHTA while CDR2 is FQGNSA. Between the V and J ends, shortened by 5 bases and 3 bases respectively, the junction contains 11 bases. Participants in the prospective study were enrolled through a virtual design, were aged roughly 18 to 95 years, and lived in 24 United States geographic areas. In the prospective study, cohorts were assigned on the basis of participant-reported clinical history obtained from a screening survey and a study questionnaire. Recovered participants in ImmuneRACE Cohort 3 were defined as having two consecutive negative NP/OP PCR tests, clearance from a healthcare professional, or resolution of symptoms. Each participant in the prospective study had whole blood, serum and a nasopharyngeal or oropharyngeal swab collected by mobile phlebotomists. Over a roughly 2-month period, participants in the prospective study had the option of providing additional blood draws and questionnaires. Before DNA extraction, blood samples from the prospective study were shipped at room temperature or frozen.

What the study reported, not specific to this receptor: The amount of clinical and demographic metadata varied by source and participant and was provided uncurated.

The TCR comes from a man aged 18 to 29 who had recovered from COVID-19. Sequencing was carried out using PBMCs or T cells enriched from blood (not recorded which). The sequence links TRBV7-2 to TRBJ1-3; too little of a D gene remains to name it. The DNA reads TGTGCCAGCAGCCCAGTTAATCGTGGAAACACCATATATTTT. This sequence encodes CASSPVNRGNTIYF.